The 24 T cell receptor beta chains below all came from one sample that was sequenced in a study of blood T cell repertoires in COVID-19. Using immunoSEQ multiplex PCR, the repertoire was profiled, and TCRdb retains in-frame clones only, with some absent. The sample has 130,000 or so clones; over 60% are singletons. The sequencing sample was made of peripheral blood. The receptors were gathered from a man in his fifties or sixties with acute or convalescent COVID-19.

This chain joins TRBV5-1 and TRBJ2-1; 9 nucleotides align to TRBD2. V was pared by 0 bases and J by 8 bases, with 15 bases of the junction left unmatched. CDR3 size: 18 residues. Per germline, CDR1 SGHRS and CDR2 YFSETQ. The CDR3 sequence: CASSLVPSGGNGAYEQFF. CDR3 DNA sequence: TGCGCCAGCAGCTTGGTCCCGAGCGGGGGGAACGGAGCTTATGAGCAGTTCTTC.

The CDR3 DNA is TGTGCCAGGACTGGACAACAACCCTACGAGCAGTACGTC. As protein: CARTGQQPYEQYV. The V gene is TRBV27, the J gene TRBJ2-7, with D perhaps matching TRBD1 (5 bases). Trimming left V 9 bases short and J 2 bases short, with 14 bases between. Germline V gene sequence: CDR1 MNHEY, CDR2 SMNVEV (reference sequence). The length of the CDR3 is 13 residues.

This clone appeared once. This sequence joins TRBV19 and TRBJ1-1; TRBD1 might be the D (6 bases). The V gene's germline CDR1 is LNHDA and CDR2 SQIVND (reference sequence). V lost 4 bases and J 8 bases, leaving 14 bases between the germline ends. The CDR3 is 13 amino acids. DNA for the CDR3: TGTGCCAGTAGTACAGGGGTGACCGTGGAAGCTTTCTTT. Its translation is CASSTGVTVEAFF.

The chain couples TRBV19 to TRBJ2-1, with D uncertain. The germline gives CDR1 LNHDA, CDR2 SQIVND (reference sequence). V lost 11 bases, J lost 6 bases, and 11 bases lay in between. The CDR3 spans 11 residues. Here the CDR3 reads CASTPGNEQFF. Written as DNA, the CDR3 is TGTGCCTCCACACCGGGCAATGAGCAGTTCTTC. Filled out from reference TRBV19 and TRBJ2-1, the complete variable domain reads DGGITQSPKYLFRKEGQNVTLSCEQNLNHDAMYWYRQDPGQGLRLIYYSQIVNDFQKGDIAEGYSVSREKKESFPLTVTSAQKNPTAFYLCASTPGNEQFFGPGTRLTVL.

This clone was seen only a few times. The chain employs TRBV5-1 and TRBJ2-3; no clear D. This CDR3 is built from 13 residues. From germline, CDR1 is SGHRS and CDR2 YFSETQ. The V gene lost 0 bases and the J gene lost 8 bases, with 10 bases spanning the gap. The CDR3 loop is CASSLAYPGTQYF. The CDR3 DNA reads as TGCGCCAGCAGCTTGGCCTACCCGGGTACGCAGTATTTT.

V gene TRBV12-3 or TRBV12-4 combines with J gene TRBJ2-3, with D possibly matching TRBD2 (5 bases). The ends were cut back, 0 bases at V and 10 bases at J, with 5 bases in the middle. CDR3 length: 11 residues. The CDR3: CASSLAEAQYF. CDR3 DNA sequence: TGTGCCAGCAGTTTAGCGGAGGCGCAGTATTTT.

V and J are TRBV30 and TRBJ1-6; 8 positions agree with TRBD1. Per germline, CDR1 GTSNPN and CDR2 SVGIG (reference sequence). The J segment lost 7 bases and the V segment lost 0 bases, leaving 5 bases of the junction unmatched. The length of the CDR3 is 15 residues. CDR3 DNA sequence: TGTGCCTGGAGTGTACAGGGGGTAGGAAATTCACCCCTCCACTTT. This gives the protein CAWSVQGVGNSPLHF.

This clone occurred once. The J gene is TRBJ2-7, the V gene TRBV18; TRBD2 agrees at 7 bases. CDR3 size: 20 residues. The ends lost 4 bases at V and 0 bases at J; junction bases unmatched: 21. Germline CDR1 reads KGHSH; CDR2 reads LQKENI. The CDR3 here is CASSLSAGVSFGVSSYEQYF. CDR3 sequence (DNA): TGTGCCAGCTCACTTTCCGCGGGGGTCTCCTTTGGTGTGTCCTCCTACGAGCAGTACTTC.

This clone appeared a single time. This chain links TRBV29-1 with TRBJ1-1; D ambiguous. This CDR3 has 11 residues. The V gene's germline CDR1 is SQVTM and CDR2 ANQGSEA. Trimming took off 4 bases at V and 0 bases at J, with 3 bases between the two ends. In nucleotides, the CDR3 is TGCAGCGTTGGAGTGAACACTGAAGCTTTCTTT. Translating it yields CSVGVNTEAFF.

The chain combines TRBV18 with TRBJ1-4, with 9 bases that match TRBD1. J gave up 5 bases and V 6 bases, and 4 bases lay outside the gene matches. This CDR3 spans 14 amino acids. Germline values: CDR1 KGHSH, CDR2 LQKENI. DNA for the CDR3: TGTGCCAGCTCGGGACAGGGCTTGAATGAAAAACTGTTTTTT. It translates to CASSGQGLNEKLFF.

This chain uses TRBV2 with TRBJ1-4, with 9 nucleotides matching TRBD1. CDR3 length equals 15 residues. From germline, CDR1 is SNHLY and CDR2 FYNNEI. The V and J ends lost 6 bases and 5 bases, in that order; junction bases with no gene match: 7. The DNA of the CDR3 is TGTGCCAGCAGGGAGACAGGGGGAGAGAATGAAAAACTGTTTTTT. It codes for CASRETGGENEKLFF.

The CDR3 DNA follows: TGCGCCAGCAGTCGGACGGGGGACCGCACAGATACGCAGTATTTT. It specifies CASSRTGDRTDTQYF. V is TRBV5-1 and J is TRBJ2-3; D might be TRBD2 (6 bases). The germline gives CDR1 SGHRS, CDR2 YFSETQ. V lost 5 bases, J lost 1 base, and 14 bases lay in between. The CDR3 is 15 amino acids.

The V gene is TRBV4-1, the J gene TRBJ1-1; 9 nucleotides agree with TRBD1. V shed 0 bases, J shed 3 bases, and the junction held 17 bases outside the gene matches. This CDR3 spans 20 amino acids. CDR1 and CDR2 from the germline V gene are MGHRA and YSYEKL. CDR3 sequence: CASSQEPGVGQGTGDTEAFF. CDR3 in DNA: TGCGCCAGCAGCCAAGAACCAGGGGTAGGACAGGGGACCGGGGACACTGAAGCTTTCTTT.

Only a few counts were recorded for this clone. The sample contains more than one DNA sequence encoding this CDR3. The CDR3 DNA reads TGTGCCAGCAGCTTCGGGACAGCCATGAACACTGAAGCTTTCTTT. Protein sequence: CASSFGTAMNTEAFF. The chain is built from TRBV7-2 and TRBJ1-1; TRBD1 aligns across 7 bases. Trimming at V came to 3 bases and at J to 0 bases, leaving 4 bases not matched to a gene. From germline, CDR1 is SGHTA and CDR2 FQGNSA. The CDR3 runs to 15 residues.

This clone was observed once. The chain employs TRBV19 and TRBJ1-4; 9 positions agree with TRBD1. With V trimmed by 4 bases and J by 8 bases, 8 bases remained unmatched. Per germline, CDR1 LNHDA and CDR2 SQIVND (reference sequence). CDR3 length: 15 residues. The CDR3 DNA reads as TGTGCCAGTAGTACTGGACAGGGGTCAGGAGAAAAACTGTTTTTT. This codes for CASSTGQGSGEKLFF.

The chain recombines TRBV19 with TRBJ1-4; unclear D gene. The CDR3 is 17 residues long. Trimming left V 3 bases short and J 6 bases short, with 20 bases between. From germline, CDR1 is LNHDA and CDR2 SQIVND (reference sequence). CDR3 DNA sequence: TGTGCCAGTAGTATTGGAAAGAGTACAGATTGGGATGAAAAACTGTTTTTT. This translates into CASSIGKSTDWDEKLFF.

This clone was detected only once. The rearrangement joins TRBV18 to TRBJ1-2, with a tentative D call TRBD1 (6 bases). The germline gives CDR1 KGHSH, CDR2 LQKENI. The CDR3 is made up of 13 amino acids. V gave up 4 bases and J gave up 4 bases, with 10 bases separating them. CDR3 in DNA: TGTGCCAGCTCACAGGGGGACGGCTATGGCTACACCTTC. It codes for CASSQGDGYGYTF.

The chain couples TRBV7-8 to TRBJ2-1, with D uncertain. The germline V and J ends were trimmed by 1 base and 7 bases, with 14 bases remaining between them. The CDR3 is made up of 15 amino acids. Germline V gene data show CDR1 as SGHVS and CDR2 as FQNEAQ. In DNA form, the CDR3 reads TGTGCCAGCAGCTTAGGTCTCCCATTGCGTAATGAGCAGTTCTTC. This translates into CASSLGLPLRNEQFF.

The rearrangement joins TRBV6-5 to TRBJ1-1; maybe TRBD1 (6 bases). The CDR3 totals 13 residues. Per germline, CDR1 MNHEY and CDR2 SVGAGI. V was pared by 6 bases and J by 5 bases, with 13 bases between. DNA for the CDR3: TGTGCCAGCAGACTTGCGGGGGCGACTGAAGCTTTCTTT. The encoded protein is CASRLAGATEAFF.

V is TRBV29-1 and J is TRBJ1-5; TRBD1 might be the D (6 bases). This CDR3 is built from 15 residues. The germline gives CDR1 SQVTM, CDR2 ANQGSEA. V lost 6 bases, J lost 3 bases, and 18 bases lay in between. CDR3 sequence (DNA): TGCAGCGTAGCGAGGGACAAAAGAGTCAATCAGCCCCAGCATTTT. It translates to CSVARDKRVNQPQHF.

The CDR3 region is CASSPDRGSPLHF. Here the CDR3 DNA reads TGTGCCAGCTCACCGGACAGGGGATCACCCCTCCACTTT. J is TRBJ1-6 and V is TRBV18, with 9 bases that match TRBD1. This CDR3 is built from 13 residues. CDR1 is KGHSH and CDR2 is LQKENI in the germline V gene. With 3 bases clipped from V and 10 bases from J, the junction kept 1 base outside the gene matches. The full variable domain, in which reference TRBV18 and TRBJ1-6 provide the parts outside the CDR3, is NAGVMQNPRHLVRRRGQEARLRCSPMKGHSHVYWYRQLPEEGLKFMVYLQKENIIDESGMPKERFSAEFPKEGPSILRIQQVVRGDSAAYFCASSPDRGSPLHFGNGTRLTVT.

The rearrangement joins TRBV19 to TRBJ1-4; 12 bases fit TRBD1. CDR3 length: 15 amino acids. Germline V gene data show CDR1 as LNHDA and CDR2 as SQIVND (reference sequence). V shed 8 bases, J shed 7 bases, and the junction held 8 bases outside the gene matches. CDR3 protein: CASAGTGGLSEKLFF. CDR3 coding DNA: TGTGCCAGTGCCGGGACAGGGGGCTTAAGTGAAAAACTGTTTTTT.

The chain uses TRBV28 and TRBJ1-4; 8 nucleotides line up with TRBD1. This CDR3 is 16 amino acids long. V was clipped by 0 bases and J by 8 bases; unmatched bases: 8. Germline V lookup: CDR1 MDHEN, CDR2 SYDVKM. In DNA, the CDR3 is TGTGCCAGCAGTTTATGGGGGGGGACAGGAGGGGAAAAACTGTTTTTT. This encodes CASSLWGGTGGEKLFF.

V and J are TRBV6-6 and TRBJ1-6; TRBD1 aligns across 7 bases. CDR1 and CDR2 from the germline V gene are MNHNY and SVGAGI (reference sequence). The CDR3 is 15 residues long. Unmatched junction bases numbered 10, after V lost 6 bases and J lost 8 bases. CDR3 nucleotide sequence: TGTGCCAGCAGGATACAGGGGATTATGGATTCACCCCTCCACTTT. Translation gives CASRIQGIMDSPLHF.